Listed here are 8 T cell receptor beta chains from one sample, sequenced in a study of shared clonotypes between healthy human individuals. Using immunoSEQ multiplex PCR, the repertoire was profiled, and TCRdb retains in-frame clones only, with some absent. The repertoire holds about 1 million clones, with around 74% as singletons. Sequencing used memory CD4+ T cells sorted from blood. Subset: CD45RA-negative fraction. The receptor set was obtained from a man aged 18 to 30 in good health.

The chain links TRBV19 to TRBJ2-3; 8 bases fit TRBD2. Germline CDR1 is LNHDA and CDR2 is SQIVND (reference sequence). CDR3 length equals 18 residues. Germline trimming cut 1 base from V and 4 bases from J; bases unmatched to any gene: 13. DNA for the CDR3: TGTGCCAGTAGTATAGGGCTAGCGGGCCGAGCGTGGGCAGATACGCAGTATTTT. It yields the protein CASSIGLAGRAWADTQYF.

In this sample, this clone turned up once. Different DNA sequences within this sample yield the same CDR3. The gene calls are TRBV7-2 and TRBJ2-1, with 13 bases aligning to TRBD2. Germline assignment: CDR1 SGHTA and CDR2 FQGNSA. The V gene end was trimmed by 5 bases and the J gene end by 8 bases; junction bases not matched to a gene: 3. The CDR3 is made up of 14 amino acids. The CDR3 DNA is TGTGCCAGCAGCCCCGGACTAGCGGGGGATGAGCAGTTCTTC. Translating it yields CASSPGLAGDEQFF.

The chain couples TRBV5-1 to TRBJ1-2; D is perhaps TRBD1 (5 bases). The V gene lost 3 bases and the J gene lost 3 bases, with 12 bases spanning the gap. The CDR3 covers 14 residues. Per the germline V gene, CDR1 is SGHRS and CDR2 is YFSETQ. The CDR3 DNA is TGCGCCAGCAGCTCCGGGGACTCTGACTATGGCTACACCTTC. The encoded protein is CASSSGDSDYGYTF.

This rearrangement joins TRBV5-1 to TRBJ2-7; 12 nucleotides agree with TRBD2. This CDR3 comprises 16 residues. Germline V gene lookup returns CDR1 SGHRS and CDR2 YFSETQ. The trim removed 1 base at V and 2 bases at J, leaving 4 bases unmatched. CDR3 nucleotides: TGCGCCAGCAGCTTGACTTCTAGCGGGGGGGCCTACGAGCAGTACTTC. It translates to CASSLTSSGGAYEQYF.

Note on this clone: Within the sample, other DNA sequences also encode this same CDR3. V usage is TRBV11-2 and J usage is TRBJ2-2; weak D call: TRBD2 (5 bases). This CDR3 has 14 amino acids. V was pared by 3 bases and J by 4 bases, with 9 bases between. Germline-derived CDR1 and CDR2 are SGHAT and FQNNGV. The CDR3 spells CASSFQGGTGELFF. CDR3 bases: TGTGCCAGCAGCTTCCAAGGAGGCACCGGGGAGCTGTTTTTT.

V and J are TRBV5-6 and TRBJ1-1, with 12 bases lining up with TRBD1. The CDR3 has 16 residues. Per the germline V gene, CDR1 is SGHDT and CDR2 is YYEEEE. Trimming at V came to 4 bases and at J to 5 bases, leaving 9 bases not matched to a gene. Here the CDR3 reads CASSLPGQGAATEAFF. Written as DNA, the CDR3 is TGTGCCAGCAGCCTTCCGGGACAGGGGGCAGCAACTGAAGCTTTCTTT.

Turning to this clone: This same CDR3 is encoded by further DNA sequences in the sample. The chain employs TRBV27 and TRBJ2-7; TRBD1 aligns across 10 bases. The germline V gene has CDR1 MNHEY and CDR2 SMNVEV (reference sequence). Losses at the gene ends were 8 bases for V and 3 bases for J; bases not matched to a gene: 4. The CDR3 runs 13 residues. CDR3 loop: CASGRTGGYEQYF. For the CDR3, the DNA is TGTGCCAGCGGTAGGACAGGGGGCTACGAGCAGTACTTC.

The sample holds one count of this clone. V usage is TRBV5-1 and J usage is TRBJ2-3; TRBD2 matches 9 bases. Unmatched junction bases numbered 8, after V lost 4 bases and J lost 2 bases. There are 16 residues in the CDR3. Germline lookup yields CDR1 SGHRS and CDR2 YFSETQ. The CDR3 loop is CASSPGLAGTTDTQYF. In nucleotides, the CDR3 is TGCGCCAGCAGCCCCGGGCTAGCGGGGACCACAGATACGCAGTATTTT.